Listed below are T cell receptor beta chains from one sample, sequenced in a study of blood T cell repertoires in COVID-19. Profiled with immunoSEQ multiplex PCR; TCRdb holds only in-frame clones, not every one. Of fewer than 650,000 clones in the sample, 70% to 90% are singletons; the top ten hold 7.8%. Input material: peripheral blood. These receptors came from a woman between 50 and 59 years old with COVID-19, enrolled during active disease. The CDR3 runs from the conserved cysteine through the conserved F or W. The D gene is left open where the match is weak.

>TRBD2|TRBJ2-3|TRBV3-1/TRBV3-2
CASSPSGGRGTDTQYF
TGTGCCAGCAGCCCTAGCGGGGGGCGTGGCACAGATACGCAGTATTTT
>-|TRBJ2-7|TRBV5-6
CASSSTLGSGYSYEQYF
TGTGCCAGCAGCTCCACCCTCGGATCAGGGTACTCCTACGAGCAGTACTTC
>TRBD1|TRBJ2-1|TRBV29-1
CSVEGTGGINEQFF
TGCAGCGTTGAGGGGACAGGGGGGATCAATGAGCAGTTCTTC
>-|TRBJ1-1|TRBV6-5
CASTLAANTEAFF
TGTGCCAGCACCCTAGCAGCGAACACTGAAGCTTTCTTT
>-|TRBJ2-5|TRBV6-5
CASSPRSRETQYF
TGTGCCAGCAGTCCCCGGAGTAGAGAGACCCAGTACTTC
>-|TRBJ1-1|TRBV19
CASIPPPGPRTEAFF
TGTGCCAGTATCCCCCCGCCTGGGCCCCGAACTGAAGCTTTCTTT
>-|TRBJ2-2|TRBV19
CASSTTVNTGELFF
TGTGCCAGTAGTACGACAGTGAACACCGGGGAGCTGTTTTTT
>TRBD1|TRBJ1-4|TRBV9
CASSPGQGQRTNEKLFF
TGTGCCAGCAGCCCAGGACAGGGTCAACGGACTAATGAAAAACTGTTTTTT
>TRBD1|TRBJ1-4|TRBV5-1
CASSLERRGTGNEKLFF
TGCGCCAGCAGCTTGGAAAGAAGAGGGACAGGGAATGAAAAACTGTTTTTT
>-|TRBJ2-7|TRBV5-1
CASSLGPGRDYEQYF
TGCGCCAGCAGCTTGGGCCCAGGGCGAGATTACGAGCAGTACTTC
>TRBD2|TRBJ2-1|TRBV5-4
CASSLGGTSGGNEQFF
TGTGCCAGCAGCTTGGGAGGGACTAGCGGGGGCAATGAGCAGTTCTTC
>TRBD2|TRBJ2-1|TRBV13
CASSPNTGTSRYNEQFF
TGTGCCAGCAGCCCGAACACCGGGACTAGCAGATACAATGAGCAGTTCTTC
>-|TRBJ2-7|TRBV30
CAWSPGQLEQYF
TGTGCCTGGAGTCCTGGACAGCTCGAGCAGTACTTC
>TRBD2|TRBJ2-3|TRBV6-5
CASSYSGGGAQYF
TGTGCCAGCAGTTACTCTGGGGGGGGAGCGCAATATTTT
>-|TRBJ1-3|TRBV28
CASTRQLSGNTIYF
TGTGCCAGCACCCGACAACTCTCTGGAAACACCATATATTTT
>-|TRBJ2-3|TRBV2
CASSETAITDTQYF
TGTGCCAGCAGTGAAACAGCCATCACAGATACGCAGTATTTT